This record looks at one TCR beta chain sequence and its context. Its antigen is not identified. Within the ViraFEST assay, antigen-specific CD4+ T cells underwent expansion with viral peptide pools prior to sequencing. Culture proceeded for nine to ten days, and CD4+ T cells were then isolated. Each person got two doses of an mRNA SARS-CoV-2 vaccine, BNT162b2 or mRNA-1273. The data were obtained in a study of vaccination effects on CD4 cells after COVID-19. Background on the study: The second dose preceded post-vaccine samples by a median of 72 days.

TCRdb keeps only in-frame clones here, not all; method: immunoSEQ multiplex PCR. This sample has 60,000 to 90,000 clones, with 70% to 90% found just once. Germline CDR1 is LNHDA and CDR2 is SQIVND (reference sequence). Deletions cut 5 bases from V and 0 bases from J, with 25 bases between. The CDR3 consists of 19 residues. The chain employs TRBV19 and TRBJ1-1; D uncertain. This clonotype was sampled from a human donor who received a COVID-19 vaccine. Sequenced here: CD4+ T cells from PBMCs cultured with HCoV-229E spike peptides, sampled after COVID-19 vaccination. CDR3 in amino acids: CASSPSVGQAGRLNTEAFF. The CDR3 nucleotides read TGTGCCAGTAGTCCCTCGGTCGGGCAGGCAGGCAGACTGAACACTGAAGCTTTCTTT.